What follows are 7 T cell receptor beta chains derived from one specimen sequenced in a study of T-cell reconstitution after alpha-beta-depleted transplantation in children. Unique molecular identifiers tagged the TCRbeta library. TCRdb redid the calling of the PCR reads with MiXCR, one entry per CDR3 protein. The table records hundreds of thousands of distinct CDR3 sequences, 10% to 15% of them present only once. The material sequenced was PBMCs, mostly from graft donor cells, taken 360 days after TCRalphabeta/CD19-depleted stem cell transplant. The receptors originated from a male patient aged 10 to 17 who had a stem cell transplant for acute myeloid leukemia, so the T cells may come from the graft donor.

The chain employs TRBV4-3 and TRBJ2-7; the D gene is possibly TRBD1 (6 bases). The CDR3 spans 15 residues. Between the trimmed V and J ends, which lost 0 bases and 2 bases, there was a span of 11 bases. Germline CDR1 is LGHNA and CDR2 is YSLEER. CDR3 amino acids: CASSQDSTGTYEQYF. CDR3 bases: TGCGCCAGCAGCCAAGACTCAACAGGGACCTACGAGCAGTACTTC.

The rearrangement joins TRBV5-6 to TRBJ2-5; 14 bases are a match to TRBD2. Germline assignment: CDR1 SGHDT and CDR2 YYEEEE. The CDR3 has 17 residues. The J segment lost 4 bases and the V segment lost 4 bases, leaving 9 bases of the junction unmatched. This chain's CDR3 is CASSQLGLAGVVETQYF. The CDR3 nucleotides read TGTGCCAGCAGCCAGTTGGGACTAGCGGGAGTGGTAGAGACCCAGTACTTC.

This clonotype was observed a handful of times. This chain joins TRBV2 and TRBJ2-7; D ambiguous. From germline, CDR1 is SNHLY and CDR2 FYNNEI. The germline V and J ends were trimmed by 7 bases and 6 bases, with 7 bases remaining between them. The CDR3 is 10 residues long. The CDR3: CASIAVEQYF. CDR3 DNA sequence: TGTGCCAGCATCGCGGTCGAGCAGTACTTC.

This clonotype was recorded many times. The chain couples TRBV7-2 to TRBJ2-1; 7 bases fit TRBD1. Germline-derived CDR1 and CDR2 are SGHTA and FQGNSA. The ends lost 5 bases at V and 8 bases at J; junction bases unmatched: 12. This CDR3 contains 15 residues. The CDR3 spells CASSLLSGTEHEQFF. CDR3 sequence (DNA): TGTGCCAGCAGCCTCCTCTCCGGGACAGAACATGAGCAGTTCTTC. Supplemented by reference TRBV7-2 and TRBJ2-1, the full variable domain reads GAGVSQSPSNKVTEKGKDVELRCDPISGHTALYWYRQSLGQGLEFLIYFQGNSAPDKSGLPSDRFSAERTGGSVSTLTIQRTQQEDSAVYLCASSLLSGTEHEQFFGPGTRLTVL.

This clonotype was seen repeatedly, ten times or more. The CDR3 region has the DNA TGTGCCAGCAGCCCCTCTTCGGGGCGACTCGACATTGAGCAGTTCTTC. This codes for CASSPSSGRLDIEQFF. The chain has TRBV12-3 or TRBV12-4 and TRBJ2-1; D tentatively reads TRBD1 or TRBD2 (5 bases each). CDR3 length: 16 amino acids. Trimming removed 6 bases at V and 9 bases at J, with 24 bases between.

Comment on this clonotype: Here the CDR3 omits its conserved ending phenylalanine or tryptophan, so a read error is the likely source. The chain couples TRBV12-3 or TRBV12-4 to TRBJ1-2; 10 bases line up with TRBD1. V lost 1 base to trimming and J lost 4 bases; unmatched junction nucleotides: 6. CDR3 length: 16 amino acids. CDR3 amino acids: CASSLVAGQGSYGYTC. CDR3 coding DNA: TGTGCCAGCAGTTTAGTGGCGGGACAGGGGAGCTATGGCTACACCTGC.

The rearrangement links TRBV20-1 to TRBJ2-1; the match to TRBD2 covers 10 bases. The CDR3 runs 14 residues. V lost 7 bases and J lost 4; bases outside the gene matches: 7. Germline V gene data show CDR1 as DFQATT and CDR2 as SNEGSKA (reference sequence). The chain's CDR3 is CSGQPSGSYNEQFF. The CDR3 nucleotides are TGCAGTGGCCAGCCTAGCGGGAGTTACAATGAGCAGTTCTTC.